This T cell receptor beta chain comes out of a study of T cell repertoires in aging, cancer and after chemotherapy. Study details: Repeat sampling of healthy donors over several months to years showed clear clonal overlap.

Trimming took 3 bases from V and 7 from J, leaving 19 bases between them. The CDR3 has 16 amino acids. The V gene's germline CDR1 is GTSNPN and CDR2 SVGIG (reference sequence). Findings and caveats of the study: In healthy donors, age-related TCR diversity loss mainly reflected lost richness. Untreated cancer patients had significantly lower blood TCR diversity than age-matched healthy donors.

TCR beta rearrangements were amplified from peripheral blood genomic DNA. Worth noting for this clonotype: What it binds is unknown. It is likely a read error, because the conserved phenylalanine at the end of the CDR3 is missing.

A mixed TRB-A/B primer pool amplified rearranged TRB by multiplex touch-down PCR. MiXCR, applied by TCRdb to the multiplex PCR reads, yields one record per CDR3 protein. Among about 8,700 distinct CDR3 sequences listed, approximately 54% were seen once. The chain employs TRBV30 and TRBJ1-6, with D perhaps TRBD1 (6 bases). The origin of this receptor is a human donor in good health. The material sequenced was blood. CDR3 amino acids: CAWRVRGQSGNSPLHS. The CDR3 region has the DNA TGTGCCTGGAGGGTTAGAGGACAGTCTGGGAATTCACCCCTCCACTCT.